This T cell receptor (beta chain) was recorded in a study of cytomegalovirus exposure and HLA in healthy donors. Points from the study as a whole: Many donors carried some public TCRs, although rarity characterized most TCR sequences. The tendency of first-cohort TCR clusters to co-occur in the roughly 130 validation repertoires emerged from a later analysis. Cytomegalovirus status was reportedly diagnosed by the classifier with high specificity and sensitivity.

Germline V gene data show CDR1 as SEHNR and CDR2 as FQNEAQ (reference sequence). V was pared by 3 bases and J by 5 bases, with 5 bases between. This CDR3 region has 12 residues. Sequenced by immunoSEQ multiplex PCR; TCRdb stores in-frame clones only, minus some. Altogether over 200,000 clones are present, more than 75% being singletons, with the ten largest covering roughly 2%. This clone was detected a few times. Its antigen remains unidentified. This sequence was found in a woman between 18 and 29 years old in good health and CMV-seropositive. The chain carries TRBV7-9 and TRBJ1-5; D is undetermined. Sequencing was carried out using PBMCs. CDR3 residues: CASSLDYQPQHF. CDR3 nucleotide sequence: TGTGCCAGCAGCTTGGACTATCAGCCCCAGCATTTT.